This entry describes one T cell receptor (beta chain). Its antigen target is currently unknown. The record has no base qualities; no much larger clone is one base away. The method behind the library was the immunoSEQ multiplex PCR assay. Drawn from immuneACCESS, this table holds only the in-frame rearrangements with V and J called that TCRdb kept. Clones are partly lost; checked studies trace under half to an unresolved V gene and leave the rest unexplained. For this sample there are roughly 40,000 clones; 70% to 90% appear just once. The ten top clones hold around 4.1% of the sample. These data belong to a study of T cell changes during pregnancy in multiple sclerosis (dated by TCRdb to about 2019). Context from the whole study: Changes in the T cell repertoire over the course of pregnancy were examined in this study in women with multiple sclerosis.

The germline V gene provides CDR1 WSHSY and CDR2 SAAADI. Its CDR3 holds 16 amino acids, cysteine through phenylalanine. Left in the record is the CDR3 DNA by itself, 48 bases read in frame from the first base. V drops 5 bases and J drops 8 bases, leaving 21 bases in between. This clonotype was sampled from a female donor with multiple sclerosis, enrolled in a pregnancy study. The V and J segments used are TRBV10-2 and TRBJ1-4, and TRBD1 may be the D gene, going by 6 matching bases. The sample was CD8+ T cells from peripheral blood mononuclear cells, taken in the first trimester of pregnancy. The CDR3 corresponds to CASSTYQGPSEEKLFF. The DNA is as follows: TGCGCCAGCAGTACCTATCAGGGGCCGTCAGAGGAAAAACTGTTTTTT.